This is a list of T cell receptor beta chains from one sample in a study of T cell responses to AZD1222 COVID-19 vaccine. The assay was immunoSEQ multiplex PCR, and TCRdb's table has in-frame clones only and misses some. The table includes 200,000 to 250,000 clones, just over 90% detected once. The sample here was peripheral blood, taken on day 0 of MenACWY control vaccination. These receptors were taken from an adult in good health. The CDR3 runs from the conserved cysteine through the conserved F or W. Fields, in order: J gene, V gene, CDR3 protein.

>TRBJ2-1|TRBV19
CASSPKAPGLATSYNEQFF
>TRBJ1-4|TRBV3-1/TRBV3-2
CASSQKGDREKLFF
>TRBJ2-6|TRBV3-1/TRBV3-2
CASSKAQLAGVSGANVLTF
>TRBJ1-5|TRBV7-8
CASSPKGGQVDQPQHF
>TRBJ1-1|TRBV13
CASSFRSDGTEAFF
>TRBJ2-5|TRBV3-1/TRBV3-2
CASSQVVGEETQYF
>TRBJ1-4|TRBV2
CASSEGRTRAREKLFF
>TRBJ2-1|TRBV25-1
CASSGFRQGAGYNEQFF
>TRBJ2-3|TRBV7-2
CASSQLVAQADTQYF
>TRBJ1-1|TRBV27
CASSLLGTGDTEAFF
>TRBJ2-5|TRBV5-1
CASSLEHPPRETQYF
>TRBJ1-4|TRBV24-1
CATSDPGNEKLFF
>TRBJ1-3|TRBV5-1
CASSWGWTGSRNTIYF
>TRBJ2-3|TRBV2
CASSSGSTADTQYF
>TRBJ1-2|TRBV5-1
CASSLYQGINGYTF
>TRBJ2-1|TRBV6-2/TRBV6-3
CASSSGWGATEQFF
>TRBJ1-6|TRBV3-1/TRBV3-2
CASSQGGQGTYNSPLHF
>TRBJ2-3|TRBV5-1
CASSLVRVTSGGPDTQYF
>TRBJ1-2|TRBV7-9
CASSLQGAIGYTF
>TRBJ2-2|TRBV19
CASSISEAGELFF
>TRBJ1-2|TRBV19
CASSMGQHYGYTF
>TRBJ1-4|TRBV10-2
CASIAQGGATNEKLFF
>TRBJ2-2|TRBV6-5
CASRTDRDTGELFF
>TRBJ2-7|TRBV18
CASSPTMSVSYEQYF
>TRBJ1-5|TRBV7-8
CASSLTGGYNQPQHF
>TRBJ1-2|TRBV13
CASSSWTEGYGYTF
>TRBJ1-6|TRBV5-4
CASSFGTHNNSPLHF
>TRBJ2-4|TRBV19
CASSRTSTENIQYF
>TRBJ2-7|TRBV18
CASSPASGGHEQYF
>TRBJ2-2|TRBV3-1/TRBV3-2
CASSQAPLLANTGELFF
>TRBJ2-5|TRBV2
CASNMGSKTQYF
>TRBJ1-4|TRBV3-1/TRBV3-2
CASSHRTGLNEKLFF
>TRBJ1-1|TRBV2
CASSERPDRVGSEAFF
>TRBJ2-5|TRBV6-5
CASSSLAGRRETQYF
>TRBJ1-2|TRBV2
CASSESDRGPLGYGYTF
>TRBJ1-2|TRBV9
CASSVDHRGAAYGYTF
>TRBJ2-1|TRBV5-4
CASSSDRLRGASYNEQFF
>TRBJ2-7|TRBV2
CASSVDYEQYF
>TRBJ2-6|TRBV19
CASSDSSGANVLTF
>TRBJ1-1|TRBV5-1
CASQRAARADTEAFF
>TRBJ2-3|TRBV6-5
CASRPAGVSADTQYF
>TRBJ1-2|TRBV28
CANAFGPNYGYTF
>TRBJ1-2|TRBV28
CAIGTVANYGYTF
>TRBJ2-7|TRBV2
CASSEVGHEQYF
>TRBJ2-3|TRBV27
CASSPGTSGVLPDTQYF